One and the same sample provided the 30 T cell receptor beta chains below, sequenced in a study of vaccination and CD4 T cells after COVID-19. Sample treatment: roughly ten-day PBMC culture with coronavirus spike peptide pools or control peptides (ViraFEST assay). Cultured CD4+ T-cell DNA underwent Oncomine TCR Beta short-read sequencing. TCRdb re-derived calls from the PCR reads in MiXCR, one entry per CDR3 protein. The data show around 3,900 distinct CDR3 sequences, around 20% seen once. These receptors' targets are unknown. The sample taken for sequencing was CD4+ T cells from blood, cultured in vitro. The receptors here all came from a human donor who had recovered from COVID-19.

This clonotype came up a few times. DNA for the CDR3: TGTGCCAGCTCACCCGGGACAGGCGGAAACACCATATATTTT. It translates to CASSPGTGGNTIYF. V is TRBV18 and J is TRBJ1-3, with 8 bases lining up with TRBD1. Trimming took 3 bases from V and 4 from J; bases not matched to a gene: 2. CDR3 length: 14 residues. CDR1 KGHSH and CDR2 LQKENI come from the germline V gene.

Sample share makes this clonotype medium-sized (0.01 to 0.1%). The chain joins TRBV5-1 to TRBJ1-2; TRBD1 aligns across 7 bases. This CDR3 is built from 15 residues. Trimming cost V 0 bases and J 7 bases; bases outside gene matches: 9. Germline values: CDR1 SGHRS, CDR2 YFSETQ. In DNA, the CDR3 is TGCGCCAGCAGCTTGGGCGACAGGGCGGGGGCTGGCTACACCTTC. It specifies CASSLGDRAGAGYTF.

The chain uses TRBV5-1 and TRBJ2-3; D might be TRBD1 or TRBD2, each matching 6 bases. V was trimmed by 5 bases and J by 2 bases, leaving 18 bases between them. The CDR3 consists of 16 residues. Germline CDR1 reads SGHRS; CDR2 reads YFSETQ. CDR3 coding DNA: TGCGCCAGCAGGGGTAGGGCCCGGGGGCCCACAGATACGCAGTATTTT. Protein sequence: CASRGRARGPTDTQYF.

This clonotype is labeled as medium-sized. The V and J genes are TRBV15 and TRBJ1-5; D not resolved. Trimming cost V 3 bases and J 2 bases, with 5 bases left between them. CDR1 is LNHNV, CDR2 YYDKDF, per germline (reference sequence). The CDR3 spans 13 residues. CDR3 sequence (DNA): TGTGCCACCAGCAGGAAAGGCAATCAGCCCCAGCATTTT. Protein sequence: CATSRKGNQPQHF.

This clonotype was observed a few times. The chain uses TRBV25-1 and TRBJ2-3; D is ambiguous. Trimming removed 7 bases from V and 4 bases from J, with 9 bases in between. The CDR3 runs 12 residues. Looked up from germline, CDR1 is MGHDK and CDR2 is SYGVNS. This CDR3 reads CASTQTPDTQYF. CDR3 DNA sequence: TGTGCCAGCACCCAAACCCCAGATACGCAGTATTTT.

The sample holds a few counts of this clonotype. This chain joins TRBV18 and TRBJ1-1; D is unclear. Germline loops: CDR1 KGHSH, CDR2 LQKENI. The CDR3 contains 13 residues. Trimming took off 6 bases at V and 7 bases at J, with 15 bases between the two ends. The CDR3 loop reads CASSQDPKGEAFF. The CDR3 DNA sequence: TGTGCCAGCTCCCAAGACCCTAAGGGTGAAGCTTTCTTT.

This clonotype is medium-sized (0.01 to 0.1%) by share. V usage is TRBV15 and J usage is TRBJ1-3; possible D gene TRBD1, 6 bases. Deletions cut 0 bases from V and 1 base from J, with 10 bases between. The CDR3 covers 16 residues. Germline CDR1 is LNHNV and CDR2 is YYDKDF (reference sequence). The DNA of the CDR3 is TGTGCCACCAGCAGAGATGGCCAGGGGTCTGGAAACACCATATATTTT. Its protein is CATSRDGQGSGNTIYF.

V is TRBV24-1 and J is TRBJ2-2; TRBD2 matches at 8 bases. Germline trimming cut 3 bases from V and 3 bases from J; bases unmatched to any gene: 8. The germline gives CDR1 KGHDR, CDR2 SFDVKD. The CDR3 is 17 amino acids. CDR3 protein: CATSDTREGGDTGELFF. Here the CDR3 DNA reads TGTGCCACCAGTGATACCCGGGAGGGAGGGGACACCGGGGAGCTGTTTTTT.

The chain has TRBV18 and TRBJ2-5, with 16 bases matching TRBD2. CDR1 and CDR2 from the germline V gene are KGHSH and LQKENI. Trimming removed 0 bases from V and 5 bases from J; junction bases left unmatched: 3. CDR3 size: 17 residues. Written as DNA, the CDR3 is TGTGCCAGCTCACCACCGGGACTAGCGGGGGGGCAGGAGACCCAGTACTTC. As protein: CASSPPGLAGGQETQYF.

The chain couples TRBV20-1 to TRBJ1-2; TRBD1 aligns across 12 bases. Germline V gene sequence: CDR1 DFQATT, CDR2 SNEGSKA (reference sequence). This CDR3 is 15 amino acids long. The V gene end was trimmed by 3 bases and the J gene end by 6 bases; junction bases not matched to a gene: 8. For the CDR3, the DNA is TGCAGTGCTAGGGGGACAGGGGGCGCTCTTCATGGCTACACCTTC. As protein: CSARGTGGALHGYTF.

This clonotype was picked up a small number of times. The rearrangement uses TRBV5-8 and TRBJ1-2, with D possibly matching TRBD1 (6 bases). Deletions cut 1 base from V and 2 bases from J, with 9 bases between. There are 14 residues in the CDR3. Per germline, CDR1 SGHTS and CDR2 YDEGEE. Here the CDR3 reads CASSLTGQNYGYTF. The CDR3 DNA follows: TGTGCCAGCAGCTTGACAGGGCAAAACTATGGCTACACCTTC.

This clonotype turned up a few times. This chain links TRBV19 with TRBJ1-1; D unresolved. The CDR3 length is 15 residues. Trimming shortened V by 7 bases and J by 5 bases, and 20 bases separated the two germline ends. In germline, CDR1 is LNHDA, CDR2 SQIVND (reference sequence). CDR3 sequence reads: CASTDGLVRSTEAFF. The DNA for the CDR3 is TGTGCCAGTACGGACGGCCTGGTACGTTCGACTGAAGCTTTCTTT.

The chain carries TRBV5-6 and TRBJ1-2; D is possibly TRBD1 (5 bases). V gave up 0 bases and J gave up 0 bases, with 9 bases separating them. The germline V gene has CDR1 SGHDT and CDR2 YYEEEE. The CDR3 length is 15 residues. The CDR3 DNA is TGTGCCAGCAGCTTGGGGGGCAGTTCTAACTATGGCTACACCTTC. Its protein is CASSLGGSSNYGYTF.

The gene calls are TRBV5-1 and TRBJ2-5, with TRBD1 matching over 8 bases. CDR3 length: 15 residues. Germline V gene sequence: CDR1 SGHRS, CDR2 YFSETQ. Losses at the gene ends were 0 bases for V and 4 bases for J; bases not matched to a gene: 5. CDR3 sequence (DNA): TGCGCCAGCAGCTTGGAAGGACAGGGCGGAGAGACCCAGTACTTC. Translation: CASSLEGQGGETQYF.

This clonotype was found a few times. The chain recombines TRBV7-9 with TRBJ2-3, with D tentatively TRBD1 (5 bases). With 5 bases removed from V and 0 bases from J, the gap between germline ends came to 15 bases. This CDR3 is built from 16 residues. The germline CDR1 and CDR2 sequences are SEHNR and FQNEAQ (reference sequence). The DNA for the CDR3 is TGTGCCAGCAGCCCCAGAAGGGGTGGAAGCACAGATACGCAGTATTTT. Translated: CASSPRRGGSTDTQYF.

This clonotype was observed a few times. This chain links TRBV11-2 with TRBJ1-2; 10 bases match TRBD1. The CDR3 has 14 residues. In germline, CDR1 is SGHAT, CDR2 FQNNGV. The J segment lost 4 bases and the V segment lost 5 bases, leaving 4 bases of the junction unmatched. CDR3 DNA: TGTGCCAGCAGCGGACAGGGGGTGGGCTATGGCTACACCTTC. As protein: CASSGQGVGYGYTF.

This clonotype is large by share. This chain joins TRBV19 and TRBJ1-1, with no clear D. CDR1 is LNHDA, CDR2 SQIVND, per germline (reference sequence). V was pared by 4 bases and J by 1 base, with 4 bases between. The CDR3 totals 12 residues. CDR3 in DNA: TGTGCCAGTAGTAGACAGAACACTGAAGCTTTCTTT. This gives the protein CASSRQNTEAFF.

CDR3 amino acids: CSAREEGILGIEAFF. CDR3 in DNA: TGCAGTGCTAGAGAAGAGGGAATCTTGGGGATTGAAGCTTTCTTT. V gene TRBV20-1 combines with J gene TRBJ1-1; D ambiguous. The V end was cut by 0 bases, the J end by 7 bases, with 18 bases between. This CDR3 has 15 residues. Germline CDR1 reads DFQATT; CDR2 reads SNEGSKA (reference sequence).

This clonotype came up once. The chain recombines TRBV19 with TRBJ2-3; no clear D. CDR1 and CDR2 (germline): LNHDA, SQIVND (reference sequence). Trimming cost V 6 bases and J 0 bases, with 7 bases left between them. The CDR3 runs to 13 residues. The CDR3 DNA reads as TGTGCCAGTAGGGCCGCTAGCACAGATACGCAGTATTTT. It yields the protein CASRAASTDTQYF.

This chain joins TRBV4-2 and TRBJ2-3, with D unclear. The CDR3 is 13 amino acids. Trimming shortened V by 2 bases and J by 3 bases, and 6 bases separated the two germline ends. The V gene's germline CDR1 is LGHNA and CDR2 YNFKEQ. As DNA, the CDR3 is TGTGCCAGCAGCCAACCTGCAACAGATACGCAGTATTTT. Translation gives CASSQPATDTQYF.

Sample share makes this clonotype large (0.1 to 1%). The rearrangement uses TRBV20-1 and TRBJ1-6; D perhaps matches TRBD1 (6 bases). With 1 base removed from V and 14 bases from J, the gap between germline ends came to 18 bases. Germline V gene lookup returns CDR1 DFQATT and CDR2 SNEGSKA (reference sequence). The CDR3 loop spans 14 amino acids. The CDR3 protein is CSARVRGGATALHF. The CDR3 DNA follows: TGCAGTGCTAGAGTCCGAGGGGGGGCAACGGCCCTCCACTTT.

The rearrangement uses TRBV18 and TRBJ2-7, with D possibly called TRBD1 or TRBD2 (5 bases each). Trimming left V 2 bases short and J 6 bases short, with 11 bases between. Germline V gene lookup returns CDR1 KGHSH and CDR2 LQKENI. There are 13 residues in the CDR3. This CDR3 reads CASSPLEGREQYF. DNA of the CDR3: TGTGCCAGCTCACCATTAGAGGGACGCGAGCAGTACTTC.

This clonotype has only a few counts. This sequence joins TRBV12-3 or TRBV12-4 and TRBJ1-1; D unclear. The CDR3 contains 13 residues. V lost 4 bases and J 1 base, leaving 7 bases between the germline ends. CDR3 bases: TGTGCCAGCAGTTCAGTTAAGAACACTGAAGCTTTCTTT. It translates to CASSSVKNTEAFF.

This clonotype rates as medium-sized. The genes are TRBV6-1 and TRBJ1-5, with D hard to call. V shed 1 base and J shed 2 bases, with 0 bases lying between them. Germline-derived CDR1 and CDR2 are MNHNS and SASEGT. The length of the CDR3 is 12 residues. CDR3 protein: CASSEGNQPQHF. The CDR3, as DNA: TGTGCCAGCAGTGAAGGCAATCAGCCCCAGCATTTT.

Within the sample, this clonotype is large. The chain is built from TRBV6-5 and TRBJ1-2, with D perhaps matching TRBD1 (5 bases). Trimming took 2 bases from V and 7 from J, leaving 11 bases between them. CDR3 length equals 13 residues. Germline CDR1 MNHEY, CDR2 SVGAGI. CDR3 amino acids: CASSYMGRSGYTF. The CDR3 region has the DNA TGTGCCAGCAGTTACATGGGGCGGAGTGGCTACACCTTC.

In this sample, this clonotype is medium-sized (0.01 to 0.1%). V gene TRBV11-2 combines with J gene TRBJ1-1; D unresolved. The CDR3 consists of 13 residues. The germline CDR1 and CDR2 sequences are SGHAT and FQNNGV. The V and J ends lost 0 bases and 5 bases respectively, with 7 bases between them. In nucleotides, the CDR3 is TGTGCCAGCAGCTTAGAACAGACTACTGAAGCTTTCTTT. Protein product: CASSLEQTTEAFF.

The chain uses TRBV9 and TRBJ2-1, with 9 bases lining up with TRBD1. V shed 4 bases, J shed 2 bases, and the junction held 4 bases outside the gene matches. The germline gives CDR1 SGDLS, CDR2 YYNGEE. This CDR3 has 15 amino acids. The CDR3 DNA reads TGTGCCAGCAGCCGGACAGGGGAAACCTACAATGAGCAGTTCTTC. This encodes CASSRTGETYNEQFF.

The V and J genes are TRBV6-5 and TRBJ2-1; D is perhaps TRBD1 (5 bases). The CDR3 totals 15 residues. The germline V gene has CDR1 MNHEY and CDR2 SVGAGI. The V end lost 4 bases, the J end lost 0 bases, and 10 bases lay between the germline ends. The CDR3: CASSFRALSYNEQFF. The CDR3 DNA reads TGTGCCAGCAGTTTCAGGGCCCTCTCCTACAATGAGCAGTTCTTC.

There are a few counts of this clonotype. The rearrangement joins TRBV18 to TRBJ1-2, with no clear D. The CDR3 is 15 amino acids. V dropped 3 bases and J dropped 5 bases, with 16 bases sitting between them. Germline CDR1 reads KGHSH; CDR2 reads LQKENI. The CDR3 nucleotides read TGTGCCAGCTCACCCGAACCGGACGGATCTTATGGCTACACCTTC. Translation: CASSPEPDGSYGYTF.

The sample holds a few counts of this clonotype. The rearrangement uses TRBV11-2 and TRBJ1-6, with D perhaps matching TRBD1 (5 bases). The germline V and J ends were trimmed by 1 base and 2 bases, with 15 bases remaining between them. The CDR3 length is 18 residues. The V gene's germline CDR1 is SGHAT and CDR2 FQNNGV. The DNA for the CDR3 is TGTGCCAGCAGCTTAGGGATGGGGACGGGCGCCTATAATTCACCCCTCCACTTT. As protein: CASSLGMGTGAYNSPLHF.